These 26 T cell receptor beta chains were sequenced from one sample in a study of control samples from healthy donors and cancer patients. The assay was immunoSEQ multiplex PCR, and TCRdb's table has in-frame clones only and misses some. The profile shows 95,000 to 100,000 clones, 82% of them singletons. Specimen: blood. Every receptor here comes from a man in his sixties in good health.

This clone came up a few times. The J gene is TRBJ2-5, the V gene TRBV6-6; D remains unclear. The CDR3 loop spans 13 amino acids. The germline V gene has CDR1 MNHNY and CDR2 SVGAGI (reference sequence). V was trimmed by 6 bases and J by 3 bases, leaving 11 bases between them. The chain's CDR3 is CASRRGSEETQYF. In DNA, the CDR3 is TGTGCCAGCAGGCGTGGCAGTGAAGAGACCCAGTACTTC.

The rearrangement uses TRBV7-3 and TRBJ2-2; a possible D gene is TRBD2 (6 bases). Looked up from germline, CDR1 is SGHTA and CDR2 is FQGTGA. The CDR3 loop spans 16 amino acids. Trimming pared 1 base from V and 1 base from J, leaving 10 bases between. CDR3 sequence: CASSLRFSGNTGELFF. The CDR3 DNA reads TGTGCCAGCAGCTTAAGGTTTAGCGGGAACACCGGGGAGCTGTTTTTT. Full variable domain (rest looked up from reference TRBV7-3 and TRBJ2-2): GAGVSQTPSNKVTEKGKYVELRCDPISGHTALYWYRQSLGQGPEFLIYFQGTGAADDSGLPNDRFFAVRPEGSVSTLKIQRTERGDSAVYLCASSLRFSGNTGELFFGEGSRLTVL.

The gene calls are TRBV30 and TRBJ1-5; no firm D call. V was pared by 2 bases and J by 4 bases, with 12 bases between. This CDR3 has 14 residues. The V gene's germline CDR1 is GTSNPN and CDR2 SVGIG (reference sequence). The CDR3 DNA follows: TGTGCCTGGAGTCCGGGCCTGGCAAATCAGCCCCAGCATTTT. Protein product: CAWSPGLANQPQHF.

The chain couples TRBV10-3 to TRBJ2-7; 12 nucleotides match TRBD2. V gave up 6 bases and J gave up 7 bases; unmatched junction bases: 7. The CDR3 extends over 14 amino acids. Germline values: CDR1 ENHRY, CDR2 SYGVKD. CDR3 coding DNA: TGTGCCATCAGGACTAGCGGGGGAGCCTTGGAGCAGTACTTC. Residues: CAIRTSGGALEQYF.

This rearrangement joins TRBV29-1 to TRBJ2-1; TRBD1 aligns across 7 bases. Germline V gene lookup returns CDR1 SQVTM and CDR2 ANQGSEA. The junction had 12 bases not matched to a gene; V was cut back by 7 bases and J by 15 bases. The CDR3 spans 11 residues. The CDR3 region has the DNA TGCAGCGCCGGCACCACAGGGGATTGGTTCTTC. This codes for CSAGTTGDWFF.

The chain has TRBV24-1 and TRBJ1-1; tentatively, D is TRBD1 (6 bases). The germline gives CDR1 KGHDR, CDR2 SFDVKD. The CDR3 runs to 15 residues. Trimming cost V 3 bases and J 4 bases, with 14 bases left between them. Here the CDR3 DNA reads TGTGCCACCAGTGATACTACAGGGACGGGCACTGAAGCTTTCTTT. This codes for CATSDTTGTGTEAFF.

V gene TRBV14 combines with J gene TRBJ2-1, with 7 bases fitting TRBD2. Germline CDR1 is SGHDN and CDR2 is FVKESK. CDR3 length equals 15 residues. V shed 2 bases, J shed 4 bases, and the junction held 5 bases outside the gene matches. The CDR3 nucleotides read TGTGCCAGCAGCCAAAGCGGGACTATGTACAATGAGCAGTTCTTC. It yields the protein CASSQSGTMYNEQFF.

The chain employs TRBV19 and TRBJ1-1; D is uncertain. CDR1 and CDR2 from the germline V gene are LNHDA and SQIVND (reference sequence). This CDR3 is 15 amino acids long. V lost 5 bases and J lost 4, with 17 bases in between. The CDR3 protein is CASSPSPLVSTEAFF. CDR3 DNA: TGTGCCAGTAGTCCATCGCCTTTGGTCTCCACTGAAGCTTTCTTT. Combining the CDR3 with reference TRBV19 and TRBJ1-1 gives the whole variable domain DGGITQSPKYLFRKEGQNVTLSCEQNLNHDAMYWYRQDPGQGLRLIYYSQIVNDFQKGDIAEGYSVSREKKESFPLTVTSAQKNPTAFYLCASSPSPLVSTEAFFGQGTRLTVV.

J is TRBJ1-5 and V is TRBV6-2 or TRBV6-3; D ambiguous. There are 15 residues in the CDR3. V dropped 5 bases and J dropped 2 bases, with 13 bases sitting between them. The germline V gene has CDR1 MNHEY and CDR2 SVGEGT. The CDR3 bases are TGTGCCAGCAGTGCTGGGGTGGAGGGCAATCAGCCCCAGCATTTT. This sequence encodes CASSAGVEGNQPQHF.

CDR3 amino acids: CASSFLRGVTGELFF. The DNA for the CDR3 is TGTGCCAGCAGTTTCTTGAGGGGAGTCACCGGGGAGCTGTTTTTT. The gene calls are TRBV28 and TRBJ2-2, with D perhaps matching TRBD1 or TRBD2 (5 bases each). V gave up 3 bases and J gave up 4 bases, with 12 bases separating them. The CDR3 consists of 15 residues. Per the germline V gene, CDR1 is MDHEN and CDR2 is SYDVKM.

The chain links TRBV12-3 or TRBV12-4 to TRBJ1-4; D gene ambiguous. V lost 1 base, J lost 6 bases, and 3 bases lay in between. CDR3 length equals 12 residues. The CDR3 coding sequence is TGTGCCAGCAGTTTAGTTTATGAAAAACTGTTTTTT. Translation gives CASSLVYEKLFF.

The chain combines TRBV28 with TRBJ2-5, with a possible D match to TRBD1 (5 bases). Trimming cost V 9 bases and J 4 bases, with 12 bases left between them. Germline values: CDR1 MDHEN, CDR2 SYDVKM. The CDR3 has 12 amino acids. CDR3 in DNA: TGTGCCAGTCGCCCCCAGGGAGAGACCCAGTACTTC. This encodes CASRPQGETQYF.

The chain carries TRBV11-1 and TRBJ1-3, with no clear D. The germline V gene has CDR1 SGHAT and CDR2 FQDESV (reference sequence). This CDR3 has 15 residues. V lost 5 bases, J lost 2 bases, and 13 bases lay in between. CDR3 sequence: CASSQRSLAGNTIYF. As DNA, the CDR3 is TGTGCCAGCAGCCAGCGGTCCCTCGCTGGAAACACCATATATTTT.

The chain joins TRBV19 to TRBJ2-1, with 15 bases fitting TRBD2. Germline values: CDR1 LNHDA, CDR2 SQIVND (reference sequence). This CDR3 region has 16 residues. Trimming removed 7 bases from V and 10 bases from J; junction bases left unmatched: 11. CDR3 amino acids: CASTPRGTSGRREQFF. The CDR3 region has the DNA TGTGCCAGTACCCCGAGGGGGACTAGCGGGAGGCGGGAGCAGTTCTTC.

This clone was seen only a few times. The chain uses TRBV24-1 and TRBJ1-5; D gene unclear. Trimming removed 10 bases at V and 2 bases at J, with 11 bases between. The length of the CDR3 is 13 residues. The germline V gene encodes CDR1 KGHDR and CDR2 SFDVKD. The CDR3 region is CATSSGGNQPQHF. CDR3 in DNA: TGTGCCACTTCCTCTGGGGGCAATCAGCCCCAGCATTTT.

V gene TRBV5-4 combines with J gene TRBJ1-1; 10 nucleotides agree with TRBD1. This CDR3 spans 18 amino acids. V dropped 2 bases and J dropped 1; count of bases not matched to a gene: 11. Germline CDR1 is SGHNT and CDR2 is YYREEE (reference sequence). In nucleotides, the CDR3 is TGTGCCAGCAGCTTAGCCGGGACAGGGGTTGGCGCGAACACTGAAGCTTTCTTT. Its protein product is CASSLAGTGVGANTEAFF.

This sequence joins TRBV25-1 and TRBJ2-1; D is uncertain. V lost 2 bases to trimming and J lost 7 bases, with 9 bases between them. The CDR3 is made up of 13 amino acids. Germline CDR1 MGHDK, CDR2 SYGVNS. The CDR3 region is CASSETNSNEQFF. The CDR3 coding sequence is TGTGCCAGCAGTGAAACAAATAGTAATGAGCAGTTCTTC.

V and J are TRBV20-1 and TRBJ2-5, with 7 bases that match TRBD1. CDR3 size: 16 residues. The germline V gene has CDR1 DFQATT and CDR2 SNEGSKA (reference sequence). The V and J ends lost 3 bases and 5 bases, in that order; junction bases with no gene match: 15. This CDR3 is CSASSLDRRRRETQYF. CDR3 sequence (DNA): TGCAGTGCTAGTAGCTTGGACAGGAGACGCCGGGAGACCCAGTACTTC.

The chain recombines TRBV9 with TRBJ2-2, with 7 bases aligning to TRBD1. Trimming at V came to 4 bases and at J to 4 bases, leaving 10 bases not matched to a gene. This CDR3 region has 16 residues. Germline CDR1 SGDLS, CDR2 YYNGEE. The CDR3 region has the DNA TGTGCCAGCAGCCCCCGACAGGGAATGGGCACCGGGGAGCTGTTTTTT. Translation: CASSPRQGMGTGELFF. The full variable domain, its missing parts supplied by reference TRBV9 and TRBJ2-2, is DSGVTQTPKHLITATGQRVTLRCSPRSGDLSVYWYQQSLDQGLQFLIQYYNGEERAKGNILERFSAQQFPDLHSELNLSSLELGDSALYFCASSPRQGMGTGELFFGEGSRLTVL.

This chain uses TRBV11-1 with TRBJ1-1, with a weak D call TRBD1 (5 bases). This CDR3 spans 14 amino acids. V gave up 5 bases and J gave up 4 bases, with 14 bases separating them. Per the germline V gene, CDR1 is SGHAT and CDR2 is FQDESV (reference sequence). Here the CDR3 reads CASSPLGASTEAFF. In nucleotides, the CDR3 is TGTGCCAGCAGCCCCCTAGGGGCAAGCACTGAAGCTTTCTTT. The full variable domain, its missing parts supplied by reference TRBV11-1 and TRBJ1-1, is EAEVAQSPRYKITEKSQAVAFWCDPISGHATLYWYRQILGQGPELLVQFQDESVVDDSQLPKDRFSAERLKGVDSTLKIQPAELGDSAMYLCASSPLGASTEAFFGQGTRLTVV.

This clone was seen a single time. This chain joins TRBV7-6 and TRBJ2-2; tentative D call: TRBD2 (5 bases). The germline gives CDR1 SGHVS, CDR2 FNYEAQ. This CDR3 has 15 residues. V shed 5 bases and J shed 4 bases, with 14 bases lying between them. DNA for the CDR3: TGTGCCAGCAGCCCCCGGGCGGCGGGCACCGGGGAGCTGTTTTTT. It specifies CASSPRAAGTGELFF.

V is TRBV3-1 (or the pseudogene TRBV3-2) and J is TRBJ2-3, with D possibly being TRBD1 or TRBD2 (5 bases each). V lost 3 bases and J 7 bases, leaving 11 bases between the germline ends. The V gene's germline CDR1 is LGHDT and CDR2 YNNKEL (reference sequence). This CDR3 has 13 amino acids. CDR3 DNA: TGTGCCAGCAGCCATGGGGGTCGGTATACGCAGTATTTT. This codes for CASSHGGRYTQYF.

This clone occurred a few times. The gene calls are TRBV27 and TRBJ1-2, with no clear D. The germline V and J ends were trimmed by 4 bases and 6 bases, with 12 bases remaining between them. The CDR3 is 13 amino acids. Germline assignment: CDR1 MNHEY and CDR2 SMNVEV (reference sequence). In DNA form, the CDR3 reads TGTGCCAGCAGTTACGGGGTGTCCAATGGCTACACCTTC. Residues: CASSYGVSNGYTF.

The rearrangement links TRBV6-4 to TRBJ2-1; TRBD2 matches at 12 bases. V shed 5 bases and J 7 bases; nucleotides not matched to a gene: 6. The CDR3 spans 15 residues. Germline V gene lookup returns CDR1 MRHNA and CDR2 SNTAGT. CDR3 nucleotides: TGTGCCAGCAGTCTAGCGGGGGGGCCGGAGAATGAGCAGTTCTTC. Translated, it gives CASSLAGGPENEQFF.

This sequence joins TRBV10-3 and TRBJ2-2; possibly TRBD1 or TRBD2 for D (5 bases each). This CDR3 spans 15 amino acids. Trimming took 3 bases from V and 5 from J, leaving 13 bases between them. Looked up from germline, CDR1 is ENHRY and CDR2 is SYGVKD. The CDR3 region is CAISDSGTATGELFF. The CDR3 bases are TGTGCCATCAGTGACTCCGGGACCGCGACCGGGGAGCTGTTTTTT.

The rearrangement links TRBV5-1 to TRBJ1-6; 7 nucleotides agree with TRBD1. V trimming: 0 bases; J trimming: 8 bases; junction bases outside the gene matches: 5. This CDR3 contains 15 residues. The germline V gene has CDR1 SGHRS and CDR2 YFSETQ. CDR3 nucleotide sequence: TGCGCCAGCAGCTTGGGACGGACAGGCGATTCACCCCTCCACTTT. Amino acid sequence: CASSLGRTGDSPLHF.